Below are 30 T cell receptor beta chains sequenced from a single sample in a study of blood T cell repertoires in COVID-19. This table comes from immunoSEQ multiplex PCR, and its TCRdb copy is limited to in-frame clones, with some not included. The data hold about 46,000 clones, with over 70% observed a single time. Material for sequencing was peripheral blood. Every receptor here comes from a man aged 50 or older with acute or convalescent COVID-19.

The gene calls are TRBV18 and TRBJ1-2; D is undetermined. Trimming stripped 2 bases from V and 8 bases from J, with 12 bases between. Germline loops: CDR1 KGHSH, CDR2 LQKENI. This CDR3 is built from 13 residues. The CDR3 coding sequence is TGTGCCAGCTCACCAGAGACAACTCACGGCTACACCTTC. Translated: CASSPETTHGYTF.

The chain joins TRBV29-1 to TRBJ2-1; D perhaps matches TRBD2 (5 bases). Germline CDR1 and CDR2: SQVTM and ANQGSEA. The CDR3 consists of 16 residues. Trimming took 7 bases from V and 0 from J, leaving 19 bases between them. In DNA form, the CDR3 reads TGCAGCGCGGCGATGAAGCGGACCGACTCCTACAATGAGCAGTTCTTC. Its translation: CSAAMKRTDSYNEQFF.

V and J are TRBV5-1 and TRBJ1-4, with a possible D match to TRBD1 (5 bases). Germline V gene sequence: CDR1 SGHRS, CDR2 YFSETQ. This CDR3 is 16 amino acids long. The V gene lost 4 bases and the J gene lost 0 bases, with 13 bases spanning the gap. CDR3 amino acids: CASSPTVTSTNEKLFF. For the CDR3, the DNA is TGCGCCAGCAGCCCGACAGTGACCTCAACTAATGAAAAACTGTTTTTT.

This clone is a singleton in its sample. The chain combines TRBV10-1 with TRBJ2-3; 7 bases agree with TRBD2. The length of the CDR3 is 13 residues. The J segment lost 1 base and the V segment lost 9 bases, leaving 4 bases of the junction unmatched. Germline loops: CDR1 WNHNN, CDR2 SYGVQD (reference sequence). CDR3 sequence: CASGTSGTDTQYF. In DNA form, the CDR3 reads TGCGCCAGTGGAACTAGCGGCACAGATACGCAGTATTTT.

The chain links TRBV11-3 to TRBJ2-7; 7 bases line up with TRBD1. Germline V gene lookup returns CDR1 SGHNT and CDR2 YENEEA. The CDR3 has 13 residues. V trimming: 2 bases; J trimming: 6 bases; junction bases outside the gene matches: 4. As DNA, the CDR3 is TGTGCCAGCAGCTTACCAGGGGGAGTCGAGCAGTACTTC. This encodes CASSLPGGVEQYF.

The chain has TRBV6-5 and TRBJ1-1; the D gene is possibly TRBD1 (5 bases). The CDR3 length is 12 residues. The ends were cut back, 4 bases at V and 5 bases at J, with 8 bases in the middle. Germline V gene sequence: CDR1 MNHEY, CDR2 SVGAGI. This CDR3 reads CASSSGWTEAFF. The CDR3 region has the DNA TGTGCCAGCAGTTCAGGGTGGACTGAAGCTTTCTTT.

J is TRBJ1-1 and V is TRBV6-1, with 7 bases aligning to TRBD1. This CDR3 spans 13 amino acids. Trimming took 1 base from V and 8 from J; bases not matched to a gene: 4. Germline V gives CDR1 MNHNS, CDR2 SASEGT. The CDR3 is CASSEVGRGEAFF. CDR3 DNA sequence: TGTGCCAGCAGTGAAGTTGGCAGGGGGGAAGCTTTCTTT.

This clone was observed a single time. The J gene is TRBJ1-5, the V gene TRBV15, with 8 bases identical to TRBD1. The germline V gene encodes CDR1 LNHNV and CDR2 YYDKDF (reference sequence). V dropped 1 base and J dropped 1; count of bases not matched to a gene: 3. The CDR3 has 16 amino acids. In DNA form, the CDR3 reads TGTGCCACCAGCAGAGGAGGACAGGGCAGCAATCAGCCCCAGCATTTT. Translation: CATSRGGQGSNQPQHF. Drawing the rest from reference TRBV15 and TRBJ1-5, the complete variable domain is DAMVIQNPRYQVTQFGKPVTLSCSQTLNHNVMYWYQQKSSQAPKLLFHYYDKDFNNEADTPDNFQSRRPNTSFCFLDIRSPGLGDTAMYLCATSRGGQGSNQPQHFGDGTRLSIL.

Worth noting for this clone: Other DNA sequences in the same sample also yield this CDR3. The chain couples TRBV19 to TRBJ1-1, with D unresolved. V lost 3 bases to trimming and J lost 4 bases, with 9 bases between them. The germline CDR1 and CDR2 sequences are LNHDA and SQIVND (reference sequence). The CDR3 spans 13 residues. The CDR3 spells CASSILRGTEAFF. The CDR3 DNA sequence: TGTGCCAGTAGTATTTTGCGGGGCACTGAAGCTTTCTTT.

V and J are TRBV7-2 and TRBJ1-1; no reliable D call. The CDR3 consists of 14 residues. The germline CDR1 and CDR2 sequences are SGHTA and FQGNSA. The V and J ends lost 5 bases and 0 bases respectively, with 10 bases between them. The CDR3: CASSLLGLNTEAFF. DNA of the CDR3: TGTGCCAGCAGCCTCCTAGGCCTGAACACTGAAGCTTTCTTT. The whole variable domain, remainder taken from reference TRBV7-2 and TRBJ1-1, is GAGVSQSPSNKVTEKGKDVELRCDPISGHTALYWYRQSLGQGLEFLIYFQGNSAPDKSGLPSDRFSAERTGGSVSTLTIQRTQQEDSAVYLCASSLLGLNTEAFFGQGTRLTVV.

CDR3 coding DNA: TGCGCCAGCAGCCAAGATGTAAGACAGTTCTACGAGCAGTACTTC. The encoded protein is CASSQDVRQFYEQYF. The genes are TRBV4-1 and TRBJ2-7; possibly TRBD1 for D (5 bases). In germline, CDR1 is MGHRA, CDR2 YSYEKL. The ends were cut back, 0 bases at V and 3 bases at J, with 12 bases in the middle. This CDR3 has 15 amino acids.

V gene TRBV4-1 combines with J gene TRBJ2-1; 11 nucleotides align to TRBD2. The CDR3 runs to 18 residues. The germline gives CDR1 MGHRA, CDR2 YSYEKL. The J segment lost 7 bases and the V segment lost 1 base, leaving 12 bases of the junction unmatched. CDR3 amino acids: CASSQVDLGLAGPNEQFF. The CDR3 DNA follows: TGCGCCAGCAGCCAAGTTGATCTAGGACTAGCGGGCCCGAATGAGCAGTTCTTC.

This clone occurred once. The chain carries TRBV5-1 and TRBJ2-5, with D tentatively TRBD1 (6 bases). The CDR3 length is 16 residues. Germline-derived CDR1 and CDR2 are SGHRS and YFSETQ. V lost 4 bases and J lost 2, with 18 bases in between. The CDR3 sequence is CASSPLTGPRQETQYF. CDR3 DNA: TGCGCCAGCAGCCCCCTAACAGGGCCTAGGCAAGAGACCCAGTACTTC.

This clone turned up a few times. The V gene is TRBV3-1 (or the pseudogene TRBV3-2), the J gene TRBJ2-1; 7 positions match TRBD1. The germline CDR1 and CDR2 sequences are LGHDT and YNNKEL (reference sequence). Germline trimming cut 1 base from V and 2 bases from J; bases unmatched to any gene: 11. The CDR3 consists of 18 residues. The CDR3 bases are TGTGCCAGCAGCCAAGGGGCTTTGACAGGGCTGACCTACAATGAGCAGTTCTTC. It yields the protein CASSQGALTGLTYNEQFF.

The chain uses TRBV9 and TRBJ2-7; TRBD2 is a possible D gene (5 bases). Germline V CDR1 and CDR2: SGDLS, YYNGEE. The CDR3 consists of 14 residues. Trimming left V 0 bases short and J 5 bases short, with 12 bases between. The CDR3 is CASSVGLRRDEQYF. The CDR3 bases are TGTGCCAGCAGCGTAGGGCTTCGGCGGGACGAGCAGTACTTC. Complete variable domain (other parts from reference TRBV9 and TRBJ2-7): DSGVTQTPKHLITATGQRVTLRCSPRSGDLSVYWYQQSLDQGLQFLIQYYNGEERAKGNILERFSAQQFPDLHSELNLSSLELGDSALYFCASSVGLRRDEQYFGPGTRLTVT.

The V call is TRBV15, the J call TRBJ2-7; 11 bases map to TRBD1. The V gene's germline CDR1 is LNHNV and CDR2 YYDKDF (reference sequence). The CDR3 is made up of 16 amino acids. Trimming took 2 bases from V and 1 from J; bases not matched to a gene: 4. The CDR3 sequence: CATSRTGQGASYEQYF. As DNA, the CDR3 is TGTGCCACCAGCAGAACCGGACAGGGGGCATCCTACGAGCAGTACTTC. The variable domain in full, completed from reference TRBV15 and TRBJ2-7, reads DAMVIQNPRYQVTQFGKPVTLSCSQTLNHNVMYWYQQKSSQAPKLLFHYYDKDFNNEADTPDNFQSRRPNTSFCFLDIRSPGLGDTAMYLCATSRTGQGASYEQYFGPGTRLTVT.

The rearrangement links TRBV24-1 to TRBJ2-2; 7 nucleotides line up with TRBD2. Trimming took 1 base from V and 6 from J; bases not matched to a gene: 1. The CDR3 is made up of 14 amino acids. Germline V gene data show CDR1 as KGHDR and CDR2 as SFDVKD. CDR3: CATSDFGGSGELFF. In DNA form, the CDR3 reads TGTGCCACCAGTGATTTCGGGGGGTCCGGGGAGCTGTTTTTT.

This rearrangement joins TRBV2 to TRBJ1-3, with D unresolved. V lost 5 bases, J lost 6 bases, and 5 bases lay in between. CDR3 length equals 11 residues. Germline V lookup: CDR1 SNHLY, CDR2 FYNNEI. CDR3 coding DNA: TGTGCCAGCAGTACAACAAACACCATATATTTT. The encoded protein is CASSTTNTIYF.

CDR3 DNA sequence: TGCGCCAGCAGCTGGGGGACAGGCAACACCGGGGAGCTGTTTTTT. Protein product: CASSWGTGNTGELFF. V is TRBV5-1 and J is TRBJ2-2, with TRBD1 matching over 8 bases. V gave up 3 bases and J gave up 2 bases; unmatched junction bases: 3. Germline values: CDR1 SGHRS, CDR2 YFSETQ. The CDR3 totals 15 residues.

This chain connects TRBV10-3 to TRBJ1-1; 12 bases align to TRBD1. The CDR3 consists of 17 residues. The V segment lost 2 bases and the J segment 8 bases; nucleotides outside the gene matches: 12. Germline values: CDR1 ENHRY, CDR2 SYGVKD. The CDR3 coding sequence is TGTGCCATCAGTGAGACCGGGACAGGGGGCCCCGGGTGGGAAGCTTTCTTT. Translation gives CAISETGTGGPGWEAFF.

The J gene is TRBJ1-1, the V gene TRBV30; 8 bases align to TRBD1. The germline CDR1 and CDR2 sequences are GTSNPN and SVGIG (reference sequence). This CDR3 is 13 amino acids long. The CDR3 reads CARGRDRFSFAFF. CDR3 bases: TGTGCGAGGGGAAGGGACAGGTTCTCGTTTGCTTTCTTT.

The V and J genes are TRBV7-9 and TRBJ2-1, with 11 bases fitting TRBD2. V lost 5 bases, J lost 4 bases, and 13 bases stayed unmatched. CDR3 length equals 18 residues. Looked up from germline, CDR1 is SEHNR and CDR2 is FQNEAQ (reference sequence). The CDR3 sequence: CASSPKAASGRQYNEQFF. CDR3 sequence (DNA): TGTGCCAGCAGCCCAAAGGCGGCTAGCGGGAGGCAATACAATGAGCAGTTCTTC.

V usage is TRBV27 and J usage is TRBJ1-2; the match to TRBD1 covers 7 bases. V dropped 5 bases and J dropped 8; count of bases not matched to a gene: 11. The CDR3 is 14 residues long. Germline loops: CDR1 MNHEY, CDR2 SMNVEV (reference sequence). This CDR3 is CASSKRQGFWGYTF. CDR3 nucleotide sequence: TGTGCCAGCAGTAAAAGACAGGGTTTTTGGGGCTACACCTTC.

This clone was detected only once. V is TRBV15 and J is TRBJ1-3; 7 bases are shared with TRBD1. The junction had 5 bases not matched to a gene; V was cut back by 1 base and J by 5 bases. From germline, CDR1 is LNHNV and CDR2 YYDKDF (reference sequence). The CDR3 has 15 residues. The CDR3 DNA follows: TGTGCCACCAGCAGAGCGGGGGACAGTCGAAACACCATATATTTT. Protein product: CATSRAGDSRNTIYF.

V gene TRBV10-3 combines with J gene TRBJ1-2; 7 positions match TRBD1. Germline CDR1 ENHRY, CDR2 SYGVKD. V trimming: 7 bases; J trimming: 6 bases; junction bases outside the gene matches: 5. CDR3 size: 12 residues. The CDR3 here is CAITQGVDGYTF. The CDR3 DNA is TGTGCCATCACCCAGGGGGTTGATGGCTACACCTTC.

The chain links TRBV6-5 to TRBJ1-1; 9 bases line up with TRBD1. The junction had 6 bases not matched to a gene; V was cut back by 5 bases and J by 2 bases. CDR1 and CDR2 from the germline V gene are MNHEY and SVGAGI. The CDR3 is 15 residues long. The CDR3 loop reads CASSTYRGRNTEAFF. CDR3 sequence (DNA): TGTGCCAGCAGTACTTACAGGGGGCGAAACACTGAAGCTTTCTTT.

The genes are TRBV7-3 and TRBJ1-2; TRBD1 aligns across 7 bases. The CDR3 is made up of 15 amino acids. Trimming removed 5 bases from V and 2 bases from J; junction bases left unmatched: 8. Per the germline V gene, CDR1 is SGHTA and CDR2 is FQGTGA. The CDR3 region is CASSALDRANYGYTF. The CDR3 nucleotides read TGTGCCAGCAGCGCCTTAGACAGGGCGAACTATGGCTACACCTTC.

The chain links TRBV19 to TRBJ1-2; the match to TRBD1 covers 7 bases. This CDR3 is built from 16 residues. In germline, CDR1 is LNHDA, CDR2 SQIVND (reference sequence). V trimming: 5 bases; J trimming: 1 base; junction bases outside the gene matches: 10. The CDR3 is CASSLDRSSNNYGYTF. The CDR3 bases are TGTGCCAGTAGTTTGGACAGGAGCTCCAATAACTATGGCTACACCTTC.

The table lists this clone with a few counts. The V gene is TRBV29-1, the J gene TRBJ2-2; TRBD1 is a possible D gene (5 bases). The CDR3 consists of 13 residues. Germline CDR1 is SQVTM and CDR2 is ANQGSEA. The germline V and J ends were trimmed by 4 bases and 3 bases, with 9 bases remaining between them. The CDR3 protein is CSVARVDTGELFF. The DNA for the CDR3 is TGCAGCGTTGCCAGGGTGGACACCGGGGAGCTGTTTTTT.

This clone is a singleton in its sample. This chain joins TRBV9 and TRBJ1-4; the D gene is possibly TRBD1 (6 bases). Between the trimmed V and J ends, which lost 3 bases and 5 bases, there was a span of 14 bases. The CDR3 is 15 residues long. Germline CDR1 is SGDLS and CDR2 is YYNGEE. The CDR3 here is CASSARQDPNEKLFF. The CDR3 DNA is TGTGCCAGCAGCGCAAGACAGGACCCCAATGAAAAACTGTTTTTT.